This T cell receptor beta chain was found in a study of CD8 T cells in Susac syndrome. As for the study in general: Among the Susac syndrome patients who underwent sequencing, about six had clinically active disease, while about eight of them were in remission.

The RNA, roughly 0.45 to 1 ug, was put through reverse transcription using random hexamers. TCRdb fed the immunoSEQ multiplex PCR reads into MiXCR, producing one record per CDR3 protein. This table holds approximately 190,000 distinct CDR3 sequences, more than 90% found once. CDR3 length: 15 amino acids. The germline V and J ends were trimmed by 6 bases and 0 bases, with 12 bases remaining between them. The chain has TRBV12-3 or TRBV12-4 and TRBJ2-1; TRBD1 is a possible D gene (5 bases). The sequence was obtained from a human donor with Susac syndrome. Material: CD4+ T cells from PBMCs. Here the CDR3 DNA reads TGTGCCAGCAGCCCCGGACACAGCTCCTACAATGAGCAGTTCTTC. Translated, it gives CASSPGHSSYNEQFF.